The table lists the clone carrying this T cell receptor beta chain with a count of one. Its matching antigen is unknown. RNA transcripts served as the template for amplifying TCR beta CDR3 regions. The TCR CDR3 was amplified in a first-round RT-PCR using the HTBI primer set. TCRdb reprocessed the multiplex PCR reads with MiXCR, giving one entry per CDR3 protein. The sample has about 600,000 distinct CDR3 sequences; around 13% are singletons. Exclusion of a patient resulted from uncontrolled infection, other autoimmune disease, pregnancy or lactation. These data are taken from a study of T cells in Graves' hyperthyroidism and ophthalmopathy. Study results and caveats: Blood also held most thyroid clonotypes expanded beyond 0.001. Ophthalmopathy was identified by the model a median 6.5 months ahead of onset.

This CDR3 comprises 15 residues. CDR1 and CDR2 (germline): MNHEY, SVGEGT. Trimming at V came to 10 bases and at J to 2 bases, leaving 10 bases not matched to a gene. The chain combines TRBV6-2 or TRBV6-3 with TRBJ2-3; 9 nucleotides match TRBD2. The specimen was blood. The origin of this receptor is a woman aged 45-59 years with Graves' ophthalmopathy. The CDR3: CAISVAGAATDTQYF. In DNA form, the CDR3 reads TGTGCCATCAGCGTAGCGGGAGCAGCCACAGATACGCAGTATTTT.